Following are 4 T cell receptor beta chains from one sample sequenced in a study of CD8 T cells in ankylosing spondylitis. TCRdb reanalysed the 5' RACE reads using MiXCR and keeps one entry per CDR3 protein. Of about 160,000 distinct CDR3 sequences listed, 9.8% are singletons. Material for sequencing was blood, either unsorted or a sorted T cell fraction (not recorded which). The receptors shown here come from a female donor with ankylosing spondylitis or in good health (not recorded which).

This clonotype has at least ten counts. This chain links TRBV7-9 with TRBJ2-7; possibly TRBD1 for D (6 bases). Germline assignment: CDR1 SEHNR and CDR2 FQNEAQ (reference sequence). V dropped 4 bases and J dropped 4 bases, with 11 bases sitting between them. The length of the CDR3 is 13 residues. Here the CDR3 reads CASSSLDSYEQYF. For the CDR3, the DNA is TGTGCCAGCAGCTCCCTGGACAGTTACGAGCAGTACTTC.

This clonotype was counted a few times. The rearrangement joins TRBV29-1 to TRBJ2-1, with D unresolved. CDR3 length: 12 amino acids. Germline V gene data show CDR1 as SQVTM and CDR2 as ANQGSEA. V lost 0 bases and J 9 bases, leaving 9 bases between the germline ends. The CDR3 bases are TGCAGCGTTGAAGATACCTCATCTGAGCAGTTCTTC. Encoded protein: CSVEDTSSEQFF.

The chain joins TRBV29-1 to TRBJ1-1; the D is unclear. V was trimmed by 5 bases and J by 5 bases, leaving 9 bases between them. This CDR3 has 11 amino acids. In germline, CDR1 is SQVTM, CDR2 ANQGSEA. CDR3 DNA: TGCAGCGTTCCGGGTCTAACTGAAGCTTTCTTT. Translated: CSVPGLTEAFF.

A single count supports this clonotype. A clone one base away is much larger, so this may be a read error. V and J are TRBV6-1 and TRBJ2-3; possibly TRBD1 or TRBD2 for D (5 bases each). Trimming took 7 bases from V and 6 from J, leaving 17 bases between them. The CDR3 spans 14 residues. Germline loops: CDR1 MNHNS, CDR2 SASEGT. CDR3 in amino acids: CASTQGARSDTQYF. In DNA form, the CDR3 reads TGTGCCAGCACCCAGGGAGCGAGATCGGATACGCAGTATTTT.